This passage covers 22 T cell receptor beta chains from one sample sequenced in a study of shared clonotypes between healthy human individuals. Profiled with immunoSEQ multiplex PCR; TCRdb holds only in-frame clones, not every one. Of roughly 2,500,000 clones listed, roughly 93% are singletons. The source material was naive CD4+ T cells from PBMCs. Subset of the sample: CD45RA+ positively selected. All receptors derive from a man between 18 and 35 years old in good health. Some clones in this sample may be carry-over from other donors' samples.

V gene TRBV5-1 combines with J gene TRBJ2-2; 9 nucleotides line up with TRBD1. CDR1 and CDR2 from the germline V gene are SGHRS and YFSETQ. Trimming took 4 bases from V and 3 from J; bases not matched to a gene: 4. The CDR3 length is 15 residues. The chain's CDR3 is CASSPGTGYTGELFF. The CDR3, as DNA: TGCGCCAGCAGCCCCGGGACAGGGTACACCGGGGAGCTGTTTTTT.

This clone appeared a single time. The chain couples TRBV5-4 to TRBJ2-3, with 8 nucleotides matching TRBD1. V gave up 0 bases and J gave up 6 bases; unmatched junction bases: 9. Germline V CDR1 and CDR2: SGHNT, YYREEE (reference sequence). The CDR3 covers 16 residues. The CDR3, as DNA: TGTGCCAGCAGCTTGGCAGGCAGGGGGCGGAAGGATACGCAGTATTTT. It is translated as CASSLAGRGRKDTQYF.

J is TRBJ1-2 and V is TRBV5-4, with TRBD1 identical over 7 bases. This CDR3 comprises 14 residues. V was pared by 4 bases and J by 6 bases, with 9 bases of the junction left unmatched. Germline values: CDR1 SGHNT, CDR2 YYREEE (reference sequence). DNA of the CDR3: TGTGCCAGCAGCCCATTCACAGGGGAGCATGGCTACACCTTC. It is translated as CASSPFTGEHGYTF.

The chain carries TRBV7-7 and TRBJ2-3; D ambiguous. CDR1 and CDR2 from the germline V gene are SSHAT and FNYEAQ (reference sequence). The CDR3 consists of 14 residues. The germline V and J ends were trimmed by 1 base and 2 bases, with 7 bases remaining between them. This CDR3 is CASSLGQTTDTQYF. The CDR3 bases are TGTGCCAGCAGCTTAGGGCAGACCACAGATACGCAGTATTTT.

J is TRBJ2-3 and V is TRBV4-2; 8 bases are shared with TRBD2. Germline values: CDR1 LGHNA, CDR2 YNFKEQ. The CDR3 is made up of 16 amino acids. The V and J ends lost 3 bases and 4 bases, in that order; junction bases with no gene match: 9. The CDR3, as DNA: TGTGCCAGCAGCCACCCTCGAACGGGAGGGTCAGATACGCAGTATTTT. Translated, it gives CASSHPRTGGSDTQYF.

DNA for the CDR3: TGTGCCAGCAGCTTATCTCAGGTGCCCTCCTCTTACGAGCAGTACTTC. It is translated as CASSLSQVPSSYEQYF. The chain has TRBV7-9 and TRBJ2-7; D not resolved. Germline loops: CDR1 SEHNR, CDR2 FQNEAQ (reference sequence). V gave up 2 bases and J gave up 4 bases, with 18 bases separating them. CDR3 length: 16 amino acids.

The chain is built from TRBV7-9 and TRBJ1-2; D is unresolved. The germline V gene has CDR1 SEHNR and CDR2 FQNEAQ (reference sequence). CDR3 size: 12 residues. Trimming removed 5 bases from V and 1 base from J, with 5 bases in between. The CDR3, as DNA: TGTGCCAGCAGCCAAATTAACTATGGCTACACCTTC. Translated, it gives CASSQINYGYTF.

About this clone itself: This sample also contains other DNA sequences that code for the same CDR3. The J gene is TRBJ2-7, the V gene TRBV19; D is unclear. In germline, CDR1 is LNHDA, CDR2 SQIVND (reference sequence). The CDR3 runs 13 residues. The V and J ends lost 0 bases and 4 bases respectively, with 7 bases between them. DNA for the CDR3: TGTGCCAGTAGTATAGATCGACGGTACGAGCAGTACTTC. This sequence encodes CASSIDRRYEQYF.

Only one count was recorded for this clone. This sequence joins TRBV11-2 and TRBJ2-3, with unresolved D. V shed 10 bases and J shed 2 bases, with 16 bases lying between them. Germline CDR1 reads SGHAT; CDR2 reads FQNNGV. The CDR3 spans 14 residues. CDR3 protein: CATAPGRPTDTQYF. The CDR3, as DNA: TGTGCCACCGCGCCCGGAAGACCCACAGATACGCAGTATTTT.

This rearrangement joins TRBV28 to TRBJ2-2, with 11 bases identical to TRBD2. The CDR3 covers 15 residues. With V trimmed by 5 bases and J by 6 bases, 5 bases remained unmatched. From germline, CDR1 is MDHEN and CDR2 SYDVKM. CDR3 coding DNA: TGTGCCAGCAGTGCTAGCGGGAGGTCCGCCGGGGAGCTGTTTTTT. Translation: CASSASGRSAGELFF.

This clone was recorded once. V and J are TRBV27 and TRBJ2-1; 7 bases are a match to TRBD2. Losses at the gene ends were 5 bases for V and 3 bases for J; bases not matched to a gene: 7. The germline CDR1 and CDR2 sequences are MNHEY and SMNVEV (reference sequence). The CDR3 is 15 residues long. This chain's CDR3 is CASSPLAGVYNEQFF. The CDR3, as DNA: TGTGCCAGCAGTCCCCTCGCGGGAGTCTACAATGAGCAGTTCTTC.

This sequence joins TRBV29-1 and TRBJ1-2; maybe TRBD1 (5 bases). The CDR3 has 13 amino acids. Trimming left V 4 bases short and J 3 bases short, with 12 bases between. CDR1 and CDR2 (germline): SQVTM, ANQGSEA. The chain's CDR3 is CSVAGVLDYGYTF. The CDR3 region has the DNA TGCAGCGTTGCGGGGGTGTTGGACTATGGCTACACCTTC.

The CDR3 loop is CASSLGGALAKNIQYF. The CDR3 nucleotides are TGTGCCAGCAGCTTAGGCGGCGCTCTAGCCAAAAACATTCAGTACTTC. V and J are TRBV7-3 and TRBJ2-4; D is ambiguous. Between the trimmed V and J ends, which lost 2 bases and 0 bases, there was a span of 11 bases. The V gene's germline CDR1 is SGHTA and CDR2 FQGTGA. The CDR3 is 16 residues long.

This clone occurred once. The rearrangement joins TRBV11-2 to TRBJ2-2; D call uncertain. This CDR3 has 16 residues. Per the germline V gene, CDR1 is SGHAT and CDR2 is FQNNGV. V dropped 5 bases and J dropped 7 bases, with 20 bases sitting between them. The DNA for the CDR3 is TGTGCCAGCAGCCCCCCTCCGGGCGTCAGCATCGGGGAGCTGTTTTTT. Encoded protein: CASSPPPGVSIGELFF.

For the CDR3, the DNA is TGTGCCAGCAGCTCCGTAGCGGGAGGGCCTGGTGCGGAGACCCAGTACTTC. As protein: CASSSVAGGPGAETQYF. The chain has TRBV7-6 and TRBJ2-5; 11 bases line up with TRBD2. The CDR3 runs 17 residues. J was trimmed by 5 bases and V by 4 bases; bases with no gene match: 12. The germline V gene encodes CDR1 SGHVS and CDR2 FNYEAQ.

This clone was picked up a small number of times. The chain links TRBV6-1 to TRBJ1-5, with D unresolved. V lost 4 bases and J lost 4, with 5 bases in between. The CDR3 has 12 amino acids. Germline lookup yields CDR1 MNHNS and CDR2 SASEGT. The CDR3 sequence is CASSVQNQPQHF. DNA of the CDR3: TGTGCCAGCAGTGTCCAGAATCAGCCCCAGCATTTT.

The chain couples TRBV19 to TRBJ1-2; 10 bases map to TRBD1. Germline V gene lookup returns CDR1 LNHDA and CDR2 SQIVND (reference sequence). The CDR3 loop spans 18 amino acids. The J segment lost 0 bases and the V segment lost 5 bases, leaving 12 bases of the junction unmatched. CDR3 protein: CASSPRVGQGITNYGYTF. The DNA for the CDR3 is TGTGCCAGTAGTCCCCGTGTGGGACAGGGGATTACTAACTATGGCTACACCTTC.

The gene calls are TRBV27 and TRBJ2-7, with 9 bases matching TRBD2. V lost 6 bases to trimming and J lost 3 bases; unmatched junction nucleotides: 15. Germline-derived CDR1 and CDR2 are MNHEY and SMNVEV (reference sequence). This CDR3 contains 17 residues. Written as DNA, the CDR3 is TGTGCCAGCAGCCTCCGCCCGGGACTAGCCGATCGCTACGAGCAGTACTTC. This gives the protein CASSLRPGLADRYEQYF.

CDR3: CASSLTQPDEQFF. In nucleotides, the CDR3 is TGTGCCAGCAGCTTAACCCAACCGGATGAGCAGTTCTTC. This chain joins TRBV7-9 and TRBJ2-1; the D is unclear. Germline lookup yields CDR1 SEHNR and CDR2 FQNEAQ (reference sequence). Between the trimmed V and J ends, which lost 2 bases and 8 bases, there was a span of 10 bases. This CDR3 has 13 residues.

The CDR3 reads CASSQSKGRVNTEAFF. CDR3 coding DNA: TGCGCCAGCAGTCAATCGAAGGGCCGTGTGAACACTGAAGCTTTCTTT. The chain recombines TRBV23-1 with TRBJ1-1; D is uncertain. TRBV23-1 falls under the ORF class, with uncertain function. The CDR3 sequence is 16 residues long. V lost 0 bases to trimming and J lost 0 bases, with 11 bases between them.

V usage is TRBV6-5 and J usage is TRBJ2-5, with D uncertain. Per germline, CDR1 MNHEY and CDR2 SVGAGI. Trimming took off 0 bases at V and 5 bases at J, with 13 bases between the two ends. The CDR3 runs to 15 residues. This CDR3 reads CASSYSSGWQETQYF. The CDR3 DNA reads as TGTGCCAGCAGTTACTCGTCCGGGTGGCAGGAGACCCAGTACTTC.

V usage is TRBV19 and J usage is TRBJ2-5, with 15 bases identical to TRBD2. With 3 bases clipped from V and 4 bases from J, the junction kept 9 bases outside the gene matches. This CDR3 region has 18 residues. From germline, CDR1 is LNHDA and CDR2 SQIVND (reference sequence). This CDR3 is CASSIGLAGGPPRETQYF. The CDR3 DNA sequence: TGTGCCAGTAGTATCGGACTAGCGGGAGGGCCTCCCAGAGAGACCCAGTACTTC.